These T cell receptor beta chains were read from a single sample in a study of blood T cell repertoires in COVID-19. Some clones are missing from TCRdb's copy, which holds only in-frame ones; the method was immunoSEQ multiplex PCR. The repertoire holds 70,000 to 75,000 clones, with around 80% as singletons. The sequenced material came from peripheral blood. The receptor set was obtained from a man aged 55 to 70 with active or convalescent COVID-19. Each CDR3 is given with its conserved first and last residue. The D gene is left open where the match is weak. Clone sizes are given selectively: once, few, many, or a class where the clone is expanded.

TRBJ1-1	TRBD1	TRBV10-2	few	TGCGCCAGCACGGCGGACAGGACCACTGAAGCTTTCTTT	CASTADRTTEAFF
TRBJ2-7	TRBD1	TRBV5-1	.	TGCGCCAGCAGCTTGTGGACAGGGGGGACCTACGAGCAGTACTTC	CASSLWTGGTYEQYF
TRBJ1-1	.	TRBV2	.	TGTGCCAGCAGTGAAGGGTTGGGCGCGATTAACACTGAAGCTTTCTTT	CASSEGLGAINTEAFF
TRBJ1-2	.	TRBV20-1	.	TGCAGTGCTAGTTTCAGGGCCTCCCGGCTATCTAATGGCTACACCTTC	CSASFRASRLSNGYTF
TRBJ1-1	TRBD1	TRBV6-1	.	TGTGCCAGCAGTGATACAGGGGGGAACACTGAAGCTTTCTTT	CASSDTGGNTEAFF
TRBJ2-4	TRBD1	TRBV9	.	TGTGCCAGCAGCTCCGGACAGGGGACCATTCAGTACTTC	CASSSGQGTIQYF
TRBJ1-3	.	TRBV4-1	.	TGCGCCAGCAGCCAGGGGCCTGGAAACACCATATATTTT	CASSQGPGNTIYF
TRBJ2-5	.	TRBV7-3	few	TGTGCCAGCAGCTTGATCGGCGCGGGGTACCAAGAGACCCAGTACTTC	CASSLIGAGYQETQYF
TRBJ2-1	.	TRBV28	.	TGTGCCAGCAGTTTAAGTTCAGGGGAGCAGGTTGATGAGCAGTTCTTC	CASSLSSGEQVDEQFF
TRBJ1-5	TRBD1	TRBV5-1	.	TGCGCCAGCAGCGTCGGGACAGGACCCAATCAGCCCCAGCATTTT	CASSVGTGPNQPQHF
TRBJ1-2	.	TRBV11-2	.	TGTGCCAGCAGCCGAGACAGGAACTATGGCTACACCTTC	CASSRDRNYGYTF
TRBJ2-3	TRBD1	TRBV7-3	.	TGTGCCAGCAGCGGAGGCGTAGGACAGGGTGCCGATACGCAGTATTTT	CASSGGVGQGADTQYF
TRBJ2-7	.	TRBV3-1/TRBV3-2	.	TGTGCCAGCAGCCAAAGCTTAGGGGGAGGGGACCACTACGAGCAGTACTTC	CASSQSLGGGDHYEQYF
TRBJ2-5	TRBD1	TRBV11-3	.	TGTGCCAGCAGCGACAGGGGTGAGACCCAGTACTTC	CASSDRGETQYF
TRBJ1-4	.	TRBV7-9	.	TGTGCCAGCAGCTTTGGGGACAAGGCTGAAAAACTGTTTTTT	CASSFGDKAEKLFF
TRBJ2-5	.	TRBV28	.	TGTGCCAGCAGTTTGAGGGACACCGAGACCCAGTACTTC	CASSLRDTETQYF
TRBJ2-5	TRBD1	TRBV5-6	.	TGTGCCAGCACCCTGACAGGGTTGGGCGAGACCCAGTACTTC	CASTLTGLGETQYF
TRBJ2-7	TRBD2	TRBV6-6	.	TGTGCCAGCAGCCTAACTAGCGGGGGGCCCTACGAGCAGTACTTC	CASSLTSGGPYEQYF
TRBJ2-2	.	TRBV21-1	.	TGTGCCAGCAGCACACTTCCTCACAGGGTGACGGGCACCGGGGAGCTGTTTTTT	CASSTLPHRVTGTGELFF
TRBJ1-1	.	TRBV5-4	once	TGTGCCAGCAGCTTAGGCGCGGGGGACACTGAAGCTTTCTTT	CASSLGAGDTEAFF
TRBJ2-5	.	TRBV5-5	.	TGTGCCAGCAGTCAAACACCGGGACACGGAAGAGCAGAGACCCAGTACTTC	CASSQTPGHGRAETQYF
TRBJ1-1	.	TRBV6-4	.	TGTGCCAGCAGTGACTGGGCCGGTGGGACTGAAGCTTTCTTT	CASSDWAGGTEAFF
TRBJ1-4	TRBD1	TRBV4-2	.	TGTGCCAGCAGCCAAGCGGGACAGGGCGAAAAACTGTTTTTT	CASSQAGQGEKLFF
TRBJ2-3	TRBD1	TRBV6-5	.	TGTGCCAGCAGGGGGACAGGGTATACAGATACGCAGTATTTT	CASRGTGYTDTQYF
TRBJ1-2	.	TRBV4-1	.	TGCGCCAGCAGCCAAGACCCTAATGGCTATGGCTACACCTTC	CASSQDPNGYGYTF
TRBJ2-2	.	TRBV10-1	.	TGCGCCAGCAGTGGAAGCCCCCCCCCTAGGCCTGGCGGGGAGCTGTTTTTT	CASSGSPPPRPGGELFF
TRBJ2-5	.	TRBV5-6	.	TGTGCCAGCAGCCTCGAGGGGACCCAGTACTTC	CASSLEGTQYF
TRBJ2-3	TRBD2	TRBV6-2/TRBV6-3	.	TGTGCCAGCAGACCTAGCGGGGCGGGCACAGATACGCAGTATTTT	CASRPSGAGTDTQYF
TRBJ1-5	.	TRBV20-1	.	TGCAGTGCTAGTTCCCTTGGCAATCAGCCCCAGCATTTT	CSASSLGNQPQHF
TRBJ2-2	TRBD2	TRBV9	.	TGTGCCAGCAGCGTAGATAGCGGGGGGCACACCGGGGAGCTGTTTTTT	CASSVDSGGHTGELFF
TRBJ1-4	TRBD1	TRBV18	.	TGTGCCAGCTCGCCCGGGACAGCGAATGAAAAACTGTTTTTT	CASSPGTANEKLFF
TRBJ1-2	.	TRBV14	.	TGTGCCAGCAGCCACCTTCGGACAGATAACTATGGCTACACCTTC	CASSHLRTDNYGYTF
TRBJ2-5	.	TRBV12-3/TRBV12-4	.	TGTGCCAGCAGTTGGAGAGGGCGGGAGACCCAGTACTTC	CASSWRGRETQYF
TRBJ1-4	TRBD1	TRBV5-1	.	TGCGCCAGCAAAGAGACAGGGGTGGAAAAACTGTTTTTT	CASKETGVEKLFF
TRBJ1-5	.	TRBV6-5	.	TGTGCCAGCAGTTACAATCAGGCGGAGGATCAGCCCCAGCATTTT	CASSYNQAEDQPQHF
TRBJ2-1	.	TRBV3-1/TRBV3-2	.	TGTGCCACCCGGCGGACTATTGGCAATGAGCAGTTCTTC	CATRRTIGNEQFF
TRBJ1-3	.	TRBV7-9	.	TGTGCCAGCAGCTTGCGTGCAGACGGGGACACCATATATTTT	CASSLRADGDTIYF
TRBJ1-1	TRBD1	TRBV25-1	.	TGTGCCAGCAGTGCAGGGGGGTTTGACACTGAAGCTTTCTTT	CASSAGGFDTEAFF
TRBJ2-1	TRBD2	TRBV5-1	.	TGCGCCAGCAGCTGGGGGCTAGCGGGGGTCTACAATGAGCAGTTCTTC	CASSWGLAGVYNEQFF
TRBJ1-1	.	TRBV10-3	.	TGTGCCATCAGTGAGTCTAGGACAGTGAACACTGAAGCTTTCTTT	CAISESRTVNTEAFF
TRBJ2-7	.	TRBV10-3	.	TGTGCCATCAGCTGGAGTCAGAGGTCCTACGAGCAGTACTTC	CAISWSQRSYEQYF
TRBJ2-7	.	TRBV11-2	.	TGTGCCAGCAGCTTCCAGGACAGTCGCAAGCAGTACTTC	CASSFQDSRKQYF